The next 17 T cell receptor beta chains were all read from a single sample in a study of beta chain features in type 1 diabetes. For these receptors, no antigen is known. The whole isolated RNA underwent reverse transcription, so sequencing captured expressed TCRB transcripts. Produced via immunoSEQ multiplex PCR; TCRdb's table is partial and in-frame only. Here the sample spans roughly 260,000 clones, 11% being singletons. The study's findings and limits: TCRB CDR3 length was moderately but significantly reduced in all four CD4+ subsets of Type 1 diabetes patients.

Sequencing input: naive CD4+ T cells from blood. The receptor set was obtained from a man younger than 45 with type 1 diabetes.

This clone appeared a few times. V is TRBV6-5 and J is TRBJ2-7; 9 bases align to TRBD1. The CDR3 has 16 amino acids. V trimming: 4 bases; J trimming: 2 bases; junction bases outside the gene matches: 9. Germline V CDR1 and CDR2: MNHEY, SVGAGI. The CDR3 sequence is CASSWSSGQGAYEQYF. The CDR3 DNA sequence: TGTGCCAGCAGTTGGTCTTCGGGACAGGGAGCCTACGAGCAGTACTTC.

This clone turned up a few times. This chain joins TRBV15 and TRBJ1-5; 9 bases agree with TRBD1. The germline CDR1 and CDR2 sequences are LNHNV and YYDKDF (reference sequence). The CDR3 runs to 16 residues. V trimming: 2 bases; J trimming: 2 bases; junction bases outside the gene matches: 4. The CDR3 region is CATSRSGQGGNQPQHF. The CDR3 bases are TGTGCCACCAGCAGATCGGGACAGGGTGGCAATCAGCCCCAGCATTTT. The full variable domain, with the rest looked up from reference TRBV15 and TRBJ1-5, is DAMVIQNPRYQVTQFGKPVTLSCSQTLNHNVMYWYQQKSSQAPKLLFHYYDKDFNNEADTPDNFQSRRPNTSFCFLDIRSPGLGDTAMYLCATSRSGQGGNQPQHFGDGTRLSIL.

This clone was recorded a few times. The chain joins TRBV5-6 to TRBJ1-6, with D hard to call. The CDR3 length is 15 residues. V was shortened by 0 bases and J by 7 bases, with 11 bases between the two germline ends. The V gene's germline CDR1 is SGHDT and CDR2 YYEEEE. The CDR3 region has the DNA TGTGCCAGCAGCTTGGTCTCCCAGGCGAATTCACCCCTCCACTTT. This encodes CASSLVSQANSPLHF.

This clone was seen more than once but under ten times. V usage is TRBV11-2 and J usage is TRBJ1-6; 7 nucleotides align to TRBD1. The CDR3 extends over 15 amino acids. J lost 7 bases, V lost 4 bases, and 7 bases had no gene match. Looked up from germline, CDR1 is SGHAT and CDR2 is FQNNGV. The CDR3: CASSSATGSNSPLHF. Written as DNA, the CDR3 is TGTGCCAGCAGCTCGGCGACAGGGTCGAATTCACCCCTCCACTTT.

V and J are TRBV28 and TRBJ1-5, with D maybe TRBD1 (5 bases). V was pared by 7 bases and J by 6 bases, with 19 bases between. This CDR3 contains 15 residues. The germline gives CDR1 MDHEN, CDR2 SYDVKM. Here the CDR3 DNA reads TGTGCCAGCACCTCTACCGGGGTGGGGGGTCAGCCCCAGCATTTT. Translating gives CASTSTGVGGQPQHF.

V usage is TRBV11-3 and J usage is TRBJ2-3; 9 bases agree with TRBD2. The CDR3 runs 19 residues. V shed 5 bases and J 0 bases; nucleotides not matched to a gene: 15. Germline loops: CDR1 SGHNT, CDR2 YENEEA. The CDR3 coding sequence is TGTGCCAGCAGCCCCACGACTAGCGGACCCTGCACTAGCACAGATACGCAGTATTTT. This gives the protein CASSPTTSGPCTSTDTQYF.

This rearrangement joins TRBV6-1 to TRBJ1-4; no clear D. This CDR3 region has 13 residues. Deletions cut 10 bases from V and 5 bases from J, with 14 bases between. Germline V gene data show CDR1 as MNHNS and CDR2 as SASEGT. Written as DNA, the CDR3 is TGTGCCACTACGACAACGCTAAATGAAAAACTGTTTTTT. Translation: CATTTTLNEKLFF.

This clone appeared a few times. Different DNA sequences within this sample yield the same CDR3. The chain joins TRBV30 to TRBJ2-3, with no clear D. The germline CDR1 and CDR2 sequences are GTSNPN and SVGIG (reference sequence). The V end lost 0 bases, the J end lost 6 bases, and 4 bases lay between the germline ends. The CDR3 sequence is 11 residues long. The CDR3 nucleotides read TGTGCCTGGAGTGTTTCTGATACGCAGTATTTT. Translation: CAWSVSDTQYF.

This chain connects TRBV7-9 to TRBJ1-2; TRBD1 is a possible D gene (5 bases). V gave up 3 bases and J gave up 3 bases, with 8 bases separating them. Looked up from germline, CDR1 is SEHNR and CDR2 is FQNEAQ (reference sequence). CDR3 length: 13 amino acids. CDR3 DNA sequence: TGTGCCAGCAGCTTTCCAGGGTACTATGGCTACACCTTC. It encodes CASSFPGYYGYTF.

CDR3 sequence: CASSLGTLVHEQFF. In DNA form, the CDR3 reads TGTGCCAGCAGCTTAGGGACTTTAGTCCATGAGCAGTTCTTC. The chain combines TRBV13 with TRBJ2-1; no definite D call. V was pared by 0 bases and J by 8 bases, with 11 bases between. CDR1 PRHDT and CDR2 FYEKMQ come from the germline V gene (reference sequence). This CDR3 contains 14 residues. Based on the CDR3 plus reference TRBV13 and TRBJ2-1, the full variable domain is AAGVIQSPRHLIKEKRETATLKCYPIPRHDTVYWYQQGPGQDPQFLISFYEKMQSDKGSIPDRFSAQQFSDYHSELNMSSLELGDSALYFCASSLGTLVHEQFFGPGTRLTVL.

The sample holds a few counts of this clone. This sequence joins TRBV29-1 and TRBJ1-1; TRBD1 aligns across 7 bases. The CDR3 loop spans 13 amino acids. Germline lookup yields CDR1 SQVTM and CDR2 ANQGSEA. J gave up 4 bases and V 6 bases, and 8 bases lay outside the gene matches. CDR3 residues: CSVTEQGPTEAFF. The DNA for the CDR3 is TGCAGCGTGACCGAACAGGGGCCCACTGAAGCTTTCTTT.

This clone appeared a few times. This rearrangement joins TRBV30 to TRBJ1-5, with D possibly TRBD1 on 5 matching bases. The CDR3 spans 14 residues. V lost 3 bases to trimming and J lost 6 bases, with 15 bases between them. CDR1 is GTSNPN, CDR2 SVGIG, per germline (reference sequence). Here the CDR3 DNA reads TGTGCCTGGAGCCATCTCGCGGGGGGTCAGCCCCAGCATTTT. It encodes CAWSHLAGGQPQHF.

This rearrangement joins TRBV6-1 to TRBJ2-7, with D possibly TRBD1 on 6 matching bases. V was shortened by 6 bases and J by 3 bases, with 6 bases between the two germline ends. This CDR3 has 11 amino acids. The germline V gene has CDR1 MNHNS and CDR2 SASEGT. Written as DNA, the CDR3 is TGTGCCAGCAGACAGGGCTACGAGCAGTACTTC. Amino acids: CASRQGYEQYF.

The chain couples TRBV11-2 to TRBJ1-1; a possible D gene is TRBD1 (5 bases). Germline values: CDR1 SGHAT, CDR2 FQNNGV. Trimming stripped 0 bases from V and 4 bases from J, with 9 bases between. This CDR3 is 14 amino acids long. The CDR3 loop reads CASSLERGGTEAFF. In DNA form, the CDR3 reads TGTGCCAGCAGCTTAGAAAGGGGAGGCACTGAAGCTTTCTTT.

This clone has a handful of counts. This chain connects TRBV4-1 to TRBJ1-5; TRBD1 might be the D (6 bases). The V end lost 4 bases, the J end lost 3 bases, and 19 bases lay between the germline ends. The CDR3 runs to 17 residues. CDR1 and CDR2 (germline): MGHRA, YSYEKL. The CDR3 nucleotides read TGCGCCAGCAGCCCTCGGGTAGACAGGCAGAACAATCAGCCCCAGCATTTT. Translating gives CASSPRVDRQNNQPQHF.

A few counts support this clone. Other DNA sequences from this sample encode an identical CDR3 as well. The rearrangement links TRBV4-3 to TRBJ1-5; no definite D call. Germline V lookup: CDR1 LGHNA, CDR2 YSLEER. The CDR3 extends over 13 amino acids. Trimming removed 0 bases from V and 7 bases from J, with 7 bases in between. The CDR3 sequence: CASSQDYSQPQHF. The DNA of the CDR3 is TGCGCCAGCAGCCAAGATTATAGCCAGCCCCAGCATTTT.

The rearrangement joins TRBV6-5 to TRBJ2-5; D gene unclear. This CDR3 spans 14 amino acids. Germline V gene sequence: CDR1 MNHEY, CDR2 SVGAGI. V shed 0 bases and J shed 3 bases, with 8 bases lying between them. The CDR3 DNA sequence: TGTGCCAGCAGTTACTCGGCAGTCGAAGAGACCCAGTACTTC. Protein: CASSYSAVEETQYF.